Listed here are 17 T cell receptor beta chains from one sample, sequenced in a study of shared clonotypes between healthy human individuals. CD8 cells classed as naive were CD45RO-negative and positively selected for CCR7, excluding terminally differentiated effector memory CD45RA+ cells. Sequencing used immunoSEQ multiplex PCR; TCRdb keeps in-frame clones, though not all of them. In the table there are approximately 1.9 million clones, 85% to 95% of which are singletons. Sequenced sample: naive CD8+ T cells from PBMCs. The receptors derive from a man younger than 30 in good health. Some clones in this sample may be carry-over from other donors' samples.

The V gene is TRBV2, the J gene TRBJ2-1; TRBD2 agrees at 11 bases. J lost 6 bases, V lost 6 bases, and 7 bases had no gene match. This CDR3 contains 15 residues. In germline, CDR1 is SNHLY, CDR2 FYNNEI. CDR3 sequence reads: CASRGELAGANEQFF. CDR3 nucleotide sequence: TGTGCCAGCAGGGGGGAACTAGCGGGAGCCAATGAGCAGTTCTTC. Full variable domain (rest looked up from reference TRBV2 and TRBJ2-1): EPEVTQTPSHQVTQMGQEVILRCVPISNHLYFYWYRQILGQKVEFLVSFYNNEISEKSEIFDDQFSVERPDGSNFTLKIRSTKLEDSAMYFCASRGELAGANEQFFGPGTRLTVL.

In its sample, this clone was seen a few times. The CDR3 DNA reads TGTGCCAGCAGCTTCGGGAAACCCCAAGCTTTCTTT. Translating it yields CASSFGKPQAFF. The rearrangement joins TRBV7-9 to TRBJ1-1; D is ambiguous. The CDR3 runs 12 residues. Trimming took off 3 bases at V and 9 bases at J, with 11 bases between the two ends. Germline CDR1 SEHNR, CDR2 FQNEAQ (reference sequence).

This chain links TRBV10-1 with TRBJ2-7; no firm D call. The V gene's germline CDR1 is WNHNN and CDR2 SYGVQD (reference sequence). CDR3 length equals 14 residues. V dropped 3 bases and J dropped 2 bases, with 11 bases sitting between them. The CDR3 DNA follows: TGCGCCAGCAGTGATAAAGAGGTTGCCTACGAGCAGTACTTC. Translating gives CASSDKEVAYEQYF.

The rearrangement uses TRBV4-1 and TRBJ2-7; no reliable D call. Trimming cost V 1 base and J 2 bases, with 9 bases left between them. Germline V gives CDR1 MGHRA, CDR2 YSYEKL. This CDR3 is built from 14 residues. The CDR3 loop is CASSQAEGPYEQYF. The CDR3 region has the DNA TGCGCCAGCAGCCAAGCAGAAGGACCCTACGAGCAGTACTTC.

This chain links TRBV18 with TRBJ2-1; 8 bases are shared with TRBD2. The CDR3 contains 16 residues. Germline V lookup: CDR1 KGHSH, CDR2 LQKENI. V dropped 3 bases and J dropped 3; count of bases not matched to a gene: 7. CDR3 DNA sequence: TGTGCCAGCTCACCCTGGACTAGCAGACACTACAATGAGCAGTTCTTC. This codes for CASSPWTSRHYNEQFF. Complete variable domain (other parts from reference TRBV18 and TRBJ2-1): NAGVMQNPRHLVRRRGQEARLRCSPMKGHSHVYWYRQLPEEGLKFMVYLQKENIIDESGMPKERFSAEFPKEGPSILRIQQVVRGDSAAYFCASSPWTSRHYNEQFFGPGTRLTVL.

This clone appeared a few times. The chain has TRBV29-1 and TRBJ2-7; TRBD2 aligns across 10 bases. V dropped 5 bases and J dropped 3; count of bases not matched to a gene: 1. In germline, CDR1 is SQVTM, CDR2 ANQGSEA. This CDR3 contains 12 residues. As DNA, the CDR3 is TGCAGCGTTCCTAGCGGGAGCTACGAGCAGTACTTC. Amino acids: CSVPSGSYEQYF.

The chain employs TRBV6-5 and TRBJ2-3; the D is unclear. Germline CDR1 and CDR2: MNHEY and SVGAGI. This CDR3 is 12 amino acids long. V lost 8 bases and J lost 8, with 14 bases in between. CDR3 region: CASAPVSLTQYF. CDR3 nucleotides: TGTGCCAGCGCCCCCGTCTCGCTTACGCAGTATTTT.

The chain is built from TRBV6-6 and TRBJ1-2; D is unclear. The V and J ends lost 6 bases and 2 bases respectively, with 7 bases between them. CDR1 MNHNY and CDR2 SVGAGI come from the germline V gene (reference sequence). The CDR3 runs 12 residues. The CDR3 loop is CASSSVNYGYTF. The CDR3, as DNA: TGTGCCAGCAGCTCGGTAAACTATGGCTACACCTTC.

This clone was recorded only once. The rearrangement links TRBV19 to TRBJ1-5; D gene uncertain. Trimming took off 7 bases at V and 4 bases at J, with 17 bases between the two ends. The CDR3 contains 15 residues. In germline, CDR1 is LNHDA, CDR2 SQIVND (reference sequence). In DNA form, the CDR3 reads TGTGCCAGTACCGATAAAGTGGGGATAAATCAGCCCCAGCATTTT. Translating it yields CASTDKVGINQPQHF.

This chain joins TRBV27 and TRBJ2-7, with 12 bases that match TRBD2. Losses at the gene ends were 6 bases for V and 3 bases for J; bases not matched to a gene: 6. The CDR3 sequence is 15 residues long. Germline CDR1 and CDR2: MNHEY and SMNVEV (reference sequence). CDR3 amino acids: CASSRTSGNGYEQYF. Written as DNA, the CDR3 is TGTGCCAGCAGCCGGACTAGCGGGAATGGCTACGAGCAGTACTTC.

The V call is TRBV27, the J call TRBJ1-2; 7 bases match TRBD1. Germline values: CDR1 MNHEY, CDR2 SMNVEV (reference sequence). Trimming at V came to 5 bases and at J to 4 bases, leaving 10 bases not matched to a gene. The CDR3 spans 15 residues. CDR3 coding DNA: TGTGCCAGCAGTCCGCGACAGGGTTGGAGCTATGGCTACACCTTC. Protein: CASSPRQGWSYGYTF.

This chain joins TRBV7-9 and TRBJ1-4; no definite D call. There are 15 residues in the CDR3. Germline CDR1 and CDR2: SEHNR and FQNEAQ (reference sequence). V lost 5 bases to trimming and J lost 5 bases, with 15 bases between them. Written as DNA, the CDR3 is TGTGCCAGCAGCCCCGGACGGAACACAAATGAAAAACTGTTTTTT. It translates to CASSPGRNTNEKLFF.

The chain links TRBV6-1 to TRBJ1-4; TRBD1 might be the D (5 bases). Per the germline V gene, CDR1 is MNHNS and CDR2 is SASEGT. With 7 bases removed from V and 5 bases from J, the gap between germline ends came to 14 bases. This CDR3 comprises 14 residues. CDR3 sequence reads: CASIKRGENEKLFF. Written as DNA, the CDR3 is TGTGCCAGCATCAAGAGGGGTGAGAATGAAAAACTGTTTTTT.

The chain links TRBV9 to TRBJ2-1; TRBD2 is a possible D gene (6 bases). The CDR3 contains 17 residues. Germline CDR1 is SGDLS and CDR2 is YYNGEE. V lost 3 bases and J lost 16, with 32 bases in between. The CDR3 DNA follows: TGTGCCAGCAGCGGGCGGGACGGGGGAGAAGCCCCAAACAGGCTCTTCTTC. Translated, it gives CASSGRDGGEAPNRLFF. Full variable domain (outside the CDR3, taken from reference TRBV9 and TRBJ2-1): DSGVTQTPKHLITATGQRVTLRCSPRSGDLSVYWYQQSLDQGLQFLIQYYNGEERAKGNILERFSAQQFPDLHSELNLSSLELGDSALYFCASSGRDGGEAPNRLFFGPGTRLTVL.

In this sample, this clone turned up once. The V call is TRBV6-5, the J call TRBJ1-6; D is perhaps TRBD1 (6 bases). Germline CDR1 is MNHEY and CDR2 is SVGAGI. The germline V and J ends were trimmed by 2 bases and 3 bases, with 11 bases remaining between them. The CDR3 consists of 16 residues. The CDR3 DNA reads as TGTGCCAGCAGTTACGAACAGGGCGTCTATAATTCACCCCTCCACTTT. This gives the protein CASSYEQGVYNSPLHF.

In this sample, this clone turned up once. The gene calls are TRBV28 and TRBJ2-5, with D maybe TRBD2 (6 bases). CDR1 and CDR2 from the germline V gene are MDHEN and SYDVKM. This CDR3 contains 14 residues. The germline V and J ends were trimmed by 1 base and 2 bases, with 8 bases remaining between them. The CDR3 DNA follows: TGTGCCAGCAGTTTATTTGGGGGGCAAGAGACCCAGTACTTC. It encodes CASSLFGGQETQYF.

V and J are TRBV9 and TRBJ1-5; no clear D. CDR1 and CDR2 (germline): SGDLS, YYNGEE. V gave up 0 bases and J gave up 0 bases, with 7 bases separating them. The length of the CDR3 is 15 residues. As DNA, the CDR3 is TGTGCCAGCAGCGTAGGGACGGCTAGCAATCAGCCCCAGCATTTT. Encoded protein: CASSVGTASNQPQHF.